This TCR beta chain was sequenced during a study of tumor and adjacent non-tumor tissue in lung cancer. The V gene end was trimmed by 8 bases and the J gene end by 15 bases; junction bases not matched to a gene: 12. The germline V gene has CDR1 MDHEN and CDR2 SYDVKM. CDR3 size: 14 residues. RNA was extracted from bulk tissue without any cell sorting. Distant lung tissue was collected more than 3 cm away from the tumor edge. On this clonotype: One base away lies a much larger clone, so this may be a sequencing read error.

The library came from three nested PCR rounds adapted from ARM-PCR protocols. TCRdb re-derived calls from the multiplex PCR reads in MiXCR, one entry per CDR3 protein. The sample includes more than 55,000 distinct CDR3 sequences, more than 55% of them seen just once. This receptor was taken from a man between 65 and 80 years old with non-small cell lung cancer. Sequencing used distant non-tumor lung tissue. The chain is built from TRBV28 and TRBJ2-1; 14 bases line up with TRBD2. CDR3 loop: CASALPGLAGDPFF. In DNA form, the CDR3 reads TGTGCCAGCGCCCTGCCGGGACTAGCGGGAGACCCGTTCTTC.